The 14 T cell receptor beta chains below were found in one sample sequenced in a study of blood T cell repertoires in COVID-19. Profiled with immunoSEQ multiplex PCR; TCRdb holds only in-frame clones, not every one. The repertoire holds some 280,000 clones, roughly 89% seen once, with 0.94% in the top ten. Sequenced sample: peripheral blood. These receptors were obtained from a woman aged 40 to 50 who had recovered from COVID-19.

The rearrangement joins TRBV6-1 to TRBJ2-1; unclear D gene. Germline-derived CDR1 and CDR2 are MNHNS and SASEGT. Trimming shortened V by 2 bases and J by 5 bases, and 10 bases separated the two germline ends. This CDR3 has 14 residues. The CDR3 region has the DNA TGTGCCAGCAGTGAAATTCAACGGGACAATGAGCAGTTCTTC. Translated: CASSEIQRDNEQFF.

This clone was counted once. This sequence joins TRBV2 and TRBJ1-1, with 10 positions matching TRBD1. Germline values: CDR1 SNHLY, CDR2 FYNNEI. CDR3 size: 11 residues. Losses at the gene ends were 5 bases for V and 10 bases for J; bases not matched to a gene: 1. The CDR3 loop is CASSRDRGAFF. The CDR3 DNA sequence: TGTGCCAGCAGTCGGGACAGGGGAGCTTTCTTT.

The chain recombines TRBV18 with TRBJ2-1, with TRBD1 matching 7 bases. The CDR3 length is 15 residues. Germline V gene data show CDR1 as KGHSH and CDR2 as LQKENI. The ends lost 3 bases at V and 3 bases at J; junction bases unmatched: 5. This CDR3 reads CASSPRDSLYNEQFF. CDR3 DNA: TGTGCCAGCTCACCCCGGGACAGCCTCTACAATGAGCAGTTCTTC.

V gene TRBV5-6 combines with J gene TRBJ2-4, with 7 bases lining up with TRBD2. Germline loops: CDR1 SGHDT, CDR2 YYEEEE. The V gene end was trimmed by 4 bases and the J gene end by 3 bases; junction bases not matched to a gene: 10. The CDR3 sequence is 16 residues long. Here the CDR3 DNA reads TGTGCCAGCAGCGGGGGATTTAGCGGGCACAAAAACATTCAGTACTTC. It codes for CASSGGFSGHKNIQYF. The whole variable domain, filled in from reference TRBV5-6 and TRBJ2-4, reads DAGVTQSPTHLIKTRGQQVTLRCSPKSGHDTVSWYQQALGQGPQFIFQYYEEEERQRGNFPDRFSGHQFPNYSSELNVNALLLGDSALYLCASSGGFSGHKNIQYFGAGTRLSVL.

The chain combines TRBV7-2 with TRBJ2-7; D call uncertain. The CDR3 length is 14 residues. CDR1 is SGHTA, CDR2 FQGNSA, per germline. The V and J ends lost 0 bases and 2 bases respectively, with 8 bases between them. The CDR3 sequence: CASSLAVPAYEQYF. CDR3 in DNA: TGTGCCAGCAGCTTAGCGGTCCCGGCCTACGAGCAGTACTTC.

This clone was recorded once. The chain combines TRBV5-1 with TRBJ2-1, with 8 bases matching TRBD1. Losses at the gene ends were 3 bases for V and 7 bases for J; bases not matched to a gene: 9. The germline V gene has CDR1 SGHRS and CDR2 YFSETQ. The CDR3 contains 15 residues. The CDR3, as DNA: TGCGCCAGCAGCTCAGAGGACAGGGCGGAAAATGAGCAGTTCTTC. Translating it yields CASSSEDRAENEQFF.

Only one count was recorded for this clone. The chain joins TRBV12-5 to TRBJ1-3, with 7 bases fitting TRBD1. V lost 1 base and J lost 0; bases outside the gene matches: 24. The CDR3 covers 23 residues. The germline V gene has CDR1 LGHNT and CDR2 FRNRAP. The chain's CDR3 is CASGLGINPGQKLFWHSGNTIYF. CDR3 DNA: TGTGCTAGTGGTTTGGGAATTAATCCGGGACAGAAGCTCTTTTGGCACTCTGGAAACACCATATATTTT.

The chain couples TRBV5-4 to TRBJ2-1; 8 bases are shared with TRBD2. V lost 0 bases, J lost 6 bases, and 8 bases stayed unmatched. Germline V lookup: CDR1 SGHNT, CDR2 YYREEE (reference sequence). The CDR3 runs to 16 residues. CDR3 amino acids: CASSLAGASGRNEQFF. As DNA, the CDR3 is TGTGCCAGCAGCTTGGCCGGCGCTAGCGGGCGCAATGAGCAGTTCTTC.

This clone was counted between two and nine times. The J gene is TRBJ2-7, the V gene TRBV5-1; D may be TRBD2 (5 bases). The V end was cut by 0 bases, the J end by 3 bases, with 13 bases between. The CDR3 is 15 residues long. Germline V gene lookup returns CDR1 SGHRS and CDR2 YFSETQ. The CDR3 sequence: CASSLAVNGLYEQYF. For the CDR3, the DNA is TGCGCCAGCAGCTTGGCGGTGAACGGACTCTACGAGCAGTACTTC.

The chain joins TRBV7-8 to TRBJ2-7; D is ambiguous. V shed 0 bases and J shed 2 bases, with 8 bases lying between them. This CDR3 region has 14 residues. Germline V CDR1 and CDR2: SGHVS, FQNEAQ. The CDR3 DNA is TGTGCCAGCAGCTTAGCAGTCCGAGCCTACGAGCAGTACTTC. It is translated as CASSLAVRAYEQYF. The whole variable domain, remainder taken from reference TRBV7-8 and TRBJ2-7, is GAGVSQSPRYKVAKRGQDVALRCDPISGHVSLFWYQQALGQGPEFLTYFQNEAQLDKSGLPSDRFFAERPEGSVSTLKIQRTQQEDSAVYLCASSLAVRAYEQYFGPGTRLTVT.

The chain has TRBV27 and TRBJ2-7, with D possibly being TRBD1 (5 bases). CDR3 length: 12 amino acids. The V end lost 6 bases, the J end lost 4 bases, and 10 bases lay between the germline ends. CDR1 is MNHEY and CDR2 is SMNVEV in the germline V gene (reference sequence). The CDR3 here is CASSAGPYEQYF. DNA for the CDR3: TGTGCCAGCAGCGCAGGGCCGTACGAGCAGTACTTC.

This chain connects TRBV6-1 to TRBJ2-7; 7 bases are shared with TRBD1. J gave up 2 bases and V 3 bases, and 4 bases lay outside the gene matches. The CDR3 spans 14 residues. Germline CDR1 reads MNHNS; CDR2 reads SASEGT. The CDR3 loop reads CASSEYRGAYEQYF. Written as DNA, the CDR3 is TGTGCCAGCAGTGAGTACAGGGGAGCCTACGAGCAGTACTTC.

The rearrangement joins TRBV9 to TRBJ2-2; 7 bases match TRBD2. CDR3 length: 15 residues. V was pared by 0 bases and J by 4 bases, with 3 bases of the junction left unmatched. Germline V gene lookup returns CDR1 SGDLS and CDR2 YYNGEE. CDR3 region: CASSVEGGSTGELFF. DNA for the CDR3: TGTGCCAGCAGCGTAGAGGGAGGGAGCACCGGGGAGCTGTTTTTT.

The CDR3 loop reads CASSVASDIAYNEQFF. CDR3 sequence (DNA): TGTGCCAGCAGCGTAGCTTCAGACATTGCCTACAATGAGCAGTTCTTC. The chain carries TRBV9 and TRBJ2-1; no reliable D call. The CDR3 is 16 amino acids. Germline values: CDR1 SGDLS, CDR2 YYNGEE. V lost 0 bases, J lost 2 bases, and 12 bases lay in between.